A single sample gave rise to the 12 T cell receptor beta chains below, sequenced in a study of CD8 T cells in ankylosing spondylitis. Study conclusions and caveats: Within ankylosing spondylitis blood, a TCR beta motif made up of under 10 highly homologous variants appeared to be characteristic.

Using its own MiXCR run on the 5' RACE reads, TCRdb lists one record per CDR3 protein. The sample carries 750,000 to 850,000 distinct CDR3 sequences, roughly 10% recorded once. The antigens for these receptors are not known. Sample: blood, either unsorted or a sorted T cell fraction (not recorded which). The receptors originated from a male donor with ankylosing spondylitis.

A few counts support this clonotype. This chain connects TRBV18 to TRBJ1-4, with unresolved D. CDR1 is KGHSH and CDR2 is LQKENI in the germline V gene. V was cut by 3 bases and J by 6 bases, with 8 bases left in between. The CDR3 has 13 residues. In nucleotides, the CDR3 is TGTGCCAGCTCACCCCGGGGATATGAAAAACTGTTTTTT. Protein: CASSPRGYEKLFF.

This clonotype was seen many times. The chain joins TRBV20-1 to TRBJ2-1, with a tentative D call TRBD2 (5 bases). Trimming took 3 bases from V and 3 from J, leaving 12 bases between them. The CDR3 is 14 residues long. The germline V gene has CDR1 DFQATT and CDR2 SNEGSKA (reference sequence). CDR3 coding DNA: TGCAGTGCTAGTAGTGGGAGTATCTACAATGAGCAGTTCTTC. Amino acids: CSASSGSIYNEQFF.

The chain carries TRBV5-1 and TRBJ2-7, with a weak D call TRBD2 (6 bases). V shed 0 bases and J shed 5 bases, with 15 bases lying between them. The germline gives CDR1 SGHRS, CDR2 YFSETQ. The CDR3 runs to 15 residues. Here the CDR3 DNA reads TGCGCCAGCAGCTTGGTTATCTCGGGGGAGGACGAGCAGTACTTC. Protein product: CASSLVISGEDEQYF.

This clonotype has at least ten counts. The chain employs TRBV20-1 and TRBJ1-2; 7 nucleotides agree with TRBD1. CDR3 length equals 13 residues. After removal of 5 bases from V and 7 bases from J, the junction contained 10 bases not matched to a gene. CDR1 is DFQATT, CDR2 SNEGSKA, per germline (reference sequence). The CDR3 DNA sequence: TGCAGTGCTGGAACAGGGGCCCCTCGTGGCTACACCTTC. As protein: CSAGTGAPRGYTF.

The table lists this clonotype with a few counts. The V gene is TRBV20-1, the J gene TRBJ1-5, with D perhaps TRBD1 (6 bases). V lost 3 bases to trimming and J lost 2 bases, with 14 bases between them. Germline V gives CDR1 DFQATT, CDR2 SNEGSKA (reference sequence). The CDR3 is 15 amino acids. The CDR3 nucleotides read TGCAGTGCTAGCGACAGGCGAAGTGGCAATCAGCCCCAGCATTTT. It encodes CSASDRRSGNQPQHF.

This rearrangement joins TRBV6-2 or TRBV6-3 to TRBJ1-5, with 7 nucleotides matching TRBD1. J was trimmed by 2 bases and V by 5 bases; bases with no gene match: 9. The V gene's germline CDR1 is MNHEY and CDR2 SVGEGT. This CDR3 has 16 residues. This CDR3 reads CASSLQGYYGNQPQHF. As DNA, the CDR3 is TGTGCCAGCAGTCTACAGGGGTACTATGGCAATCAGCCCCAGCATTTT.

This sequence joins TRBV2 and TRBJ1-5, with 8 bases lining up with TRBD1. The CDR3 has 14 amino acids. J gave up 5 bases and V 8 bases, and 8 bases lay outside the gene matches. Germline CDR1 is SNHLY and CDR2 is FYNNEI. The DNA for the CDR3 is TGTGCCAGCTTACCGACAGGGGCAGATCAGCCCCAGCATTTT. It codes for CASLPTGADQPQHF.

This clonotype was detected a few times. V usage is TRBV6-5 and J usage is TRBJ1-4; D ambiguous. In germline, CDR1 is MNHEY, CDR2 SVGAGI. The V and J ends lost 6 bases and 7 bases respectively, with 12 bases between them. The CDR3 spans 13 residues. The CDR3 nucleotides read TGTGCCAGCAGCTTCGCGAGACGTGAAAAACTGTTTTTT. This codes for CASSFARREKLFF.

This clonotype appeared a few times. The chain links TRBV5-1 to TRBJ2-1; no clear D. The CDR3 is made up of 16 amino acids. Germline V CDR1 and CDR2: SGHRS, YFSETQ. The V gene lost 0 bases and the J gene lost 3 bases, with 13 bases spanning the gap. The CDR3 DNA sequence: TGCGCCAGCAGCTTGGGACTCGTACCGATCTACAATGAGCAGTTCTTC. This sequence encodes CASSLGLVPIYNEQFF.

This clonotype has only a few counts. The chain links TRBV20-1 to TRBJ1-2; possibly TRBD1 for D (6 bases). The germline V gene encodes CDR1 DFQATT and CDR2 SNEGSKA (reference sequence). Trimming took 3 bases from V and 4 from J, leaving 15 bases between them. The CDR3 is 14 residues long. CDR3 in DNA: TGCAGTGCTAGGGTCCACAGGGATGCCTATGGCTACACCTTC. Residues: CSARVHRDAYGYTF.

The chain combines TRBV5-1 with TRBJ1-1, with a weak D call TRBD1 (5 bases). Germline loops: CDR1 SGHRS, CDR2 YFSETQ. This CDR3 is built from 15 residues. Trimming shortened V by 4 bases and J by 5 bases, and 18 bases separated the two germline ends. CDR3 DNA: TGCGCCAGCAGCCCCCGTACGAGGGGAGGTACTGAAGCTTTCTTT. It encodes CASSPRTRGGTEAFF.

The chain uses TRBV7-2 and TRBJ2-5; 9 bases are shared with TRBD2. The germline gives CDR1 SGHTA, CDR2 FQGNSA. V shed 5 bases, J shed 3 bases, and the junction held 19 bases outside the gene matches. This CDR3 comprises 19 residues. The CDR3 bases are TGTGCCAGCAGCCTCGGGACTAGCTTAAACACAGGGGCAAAAGAGACCCAGTACTTC. Translating gives CASSLGTSLNTGAKETQYF.